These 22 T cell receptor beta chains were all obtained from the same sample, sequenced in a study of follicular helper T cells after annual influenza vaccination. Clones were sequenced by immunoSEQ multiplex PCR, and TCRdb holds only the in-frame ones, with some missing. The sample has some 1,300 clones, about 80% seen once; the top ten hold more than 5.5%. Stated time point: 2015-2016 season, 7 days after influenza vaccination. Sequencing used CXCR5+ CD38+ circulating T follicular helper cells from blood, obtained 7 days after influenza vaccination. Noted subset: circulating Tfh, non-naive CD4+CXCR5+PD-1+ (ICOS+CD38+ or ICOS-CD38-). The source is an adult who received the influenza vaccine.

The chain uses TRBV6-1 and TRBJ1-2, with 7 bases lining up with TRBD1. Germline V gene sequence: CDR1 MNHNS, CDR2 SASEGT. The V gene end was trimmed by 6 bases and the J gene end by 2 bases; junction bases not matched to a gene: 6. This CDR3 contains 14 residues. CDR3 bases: TGTGCCAGCAGGGGGAAGGGGGCGAACTATGGCTACACCTTC. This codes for CASRGKGANYGYTF.

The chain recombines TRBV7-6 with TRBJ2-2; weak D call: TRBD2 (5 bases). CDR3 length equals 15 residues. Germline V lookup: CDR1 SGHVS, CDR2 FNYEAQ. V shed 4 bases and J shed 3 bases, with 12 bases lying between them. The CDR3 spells CASSSVTGYTGELFF. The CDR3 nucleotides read TGTGCCAGCAGCTCCGTCACGGGGTACACCGGGGAGCTGTTTTTT.

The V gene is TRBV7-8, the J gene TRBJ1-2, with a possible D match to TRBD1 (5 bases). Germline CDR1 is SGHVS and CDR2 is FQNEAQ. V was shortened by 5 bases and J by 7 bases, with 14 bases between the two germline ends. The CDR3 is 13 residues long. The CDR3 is CASSADSPSGYTF. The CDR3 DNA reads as TGTGCCAGCAGCGCCGACAGTCCTTCTGGCTACACCTTC.

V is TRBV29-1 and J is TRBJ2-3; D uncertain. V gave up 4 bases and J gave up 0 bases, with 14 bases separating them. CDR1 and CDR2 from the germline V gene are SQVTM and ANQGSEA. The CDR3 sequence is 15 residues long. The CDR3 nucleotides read TGCAGCGTTGTAATGTACCCCGGAAGCACAGATACGCAGTATTTT. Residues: CSVVMYPGSTDTQYF.

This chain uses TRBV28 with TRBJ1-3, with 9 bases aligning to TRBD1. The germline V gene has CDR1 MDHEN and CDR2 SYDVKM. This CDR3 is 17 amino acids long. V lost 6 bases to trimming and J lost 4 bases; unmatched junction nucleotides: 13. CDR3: CASSFPSGTGQGNTIYF. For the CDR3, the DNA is TGTGCCAGCAGCTTCCCTTCCGGGACAGGGCAGGGAAACACCATATATTTT.

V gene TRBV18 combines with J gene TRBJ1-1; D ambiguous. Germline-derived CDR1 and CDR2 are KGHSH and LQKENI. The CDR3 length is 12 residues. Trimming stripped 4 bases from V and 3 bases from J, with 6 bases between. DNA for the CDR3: TGTGCCAGCTCACGGGTGGACACTGAAGCTTTCTTT. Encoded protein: CASSRVDTEAFF.

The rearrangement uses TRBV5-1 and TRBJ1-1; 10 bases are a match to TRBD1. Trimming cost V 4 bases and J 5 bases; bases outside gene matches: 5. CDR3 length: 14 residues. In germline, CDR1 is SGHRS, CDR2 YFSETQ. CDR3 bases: TGCGCCAGCAGCCCTGGGACAGGGGTGACTGAAGCTTTCTTT. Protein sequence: CASSPGTGVTEAFF.

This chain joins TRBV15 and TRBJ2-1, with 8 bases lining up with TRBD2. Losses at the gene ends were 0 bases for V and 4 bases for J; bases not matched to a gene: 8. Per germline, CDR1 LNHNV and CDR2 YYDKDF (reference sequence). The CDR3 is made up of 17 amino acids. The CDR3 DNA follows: TGTGCCACCAGCAGAGATTATTGGCGGGGGGATTACAATGAGCAGTTCTTC. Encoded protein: CATSRDYWRGDYNEQFF.

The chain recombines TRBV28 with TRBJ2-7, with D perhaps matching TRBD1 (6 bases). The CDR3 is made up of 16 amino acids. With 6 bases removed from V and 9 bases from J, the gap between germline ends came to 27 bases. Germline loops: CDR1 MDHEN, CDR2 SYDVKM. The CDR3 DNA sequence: TGTGCCAGCAGCCAGGGGTGGGGGCAGAAAATAAGCATGCAGTACTTC. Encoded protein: CASSQGWGQKISMQYF.

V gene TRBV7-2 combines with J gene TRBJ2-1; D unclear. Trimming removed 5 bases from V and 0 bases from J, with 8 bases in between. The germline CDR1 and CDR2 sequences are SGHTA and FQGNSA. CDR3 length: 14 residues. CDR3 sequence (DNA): TGTGCCAGCAGCGCGATGAGCTCCTACAATGAGCAGTTCTTC. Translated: CASSAMSSYNEQFF.

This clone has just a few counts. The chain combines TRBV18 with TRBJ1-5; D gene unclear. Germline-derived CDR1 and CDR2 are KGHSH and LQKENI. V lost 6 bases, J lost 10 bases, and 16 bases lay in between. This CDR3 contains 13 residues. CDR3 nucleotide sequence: TGTGCCAGCTCCGAAGCGGGCCTCTCACCCCAGCATTTT. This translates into CASSEAGLSPQHF.

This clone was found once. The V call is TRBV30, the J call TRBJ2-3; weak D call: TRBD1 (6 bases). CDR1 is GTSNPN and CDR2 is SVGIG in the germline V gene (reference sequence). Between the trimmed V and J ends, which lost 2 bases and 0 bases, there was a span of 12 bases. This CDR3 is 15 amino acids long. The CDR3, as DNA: TGTGCCTGGAGTTTGACAGGTGGAAGCACAGATACGCAGTATTTT. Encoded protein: CAWSLTGGSTDTQYF.

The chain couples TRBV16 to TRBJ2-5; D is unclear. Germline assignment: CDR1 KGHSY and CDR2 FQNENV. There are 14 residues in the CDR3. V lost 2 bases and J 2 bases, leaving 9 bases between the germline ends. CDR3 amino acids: CASSQARPQETQYF. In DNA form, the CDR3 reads TGTGCCAGCAGCCAAGCCCGCCCACAAGAGACCCAGTACTTC.

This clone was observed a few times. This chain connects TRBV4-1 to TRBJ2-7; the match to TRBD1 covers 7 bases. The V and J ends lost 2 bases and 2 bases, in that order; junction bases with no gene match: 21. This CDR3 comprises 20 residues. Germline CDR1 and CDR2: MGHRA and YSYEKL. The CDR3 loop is CASSQYPTGAANDPPYEQYF. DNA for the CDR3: TGCGCCAGCAGCCAATACCCAACAGGGGCAGCGAATGACCCGCCCTACGAGCAGTACTTC.

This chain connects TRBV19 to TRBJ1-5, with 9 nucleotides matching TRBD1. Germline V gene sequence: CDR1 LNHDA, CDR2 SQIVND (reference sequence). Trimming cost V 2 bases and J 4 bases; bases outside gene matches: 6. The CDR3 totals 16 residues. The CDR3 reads CASSIPDRGYNQPQHF. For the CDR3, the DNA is TGTGCCAGTAGTATACCCGACAGGGGGTATAATCAGCCCCAGCATTTT.

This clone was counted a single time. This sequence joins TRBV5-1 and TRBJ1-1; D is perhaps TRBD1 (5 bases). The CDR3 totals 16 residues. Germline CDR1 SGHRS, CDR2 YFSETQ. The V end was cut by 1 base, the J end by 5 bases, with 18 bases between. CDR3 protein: CASSLYIGALRTEAFF. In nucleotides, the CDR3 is TGCGCCAGCAGCTTGTATATAGGGGCCTTGAGGACTGAAGCTTTCTTT. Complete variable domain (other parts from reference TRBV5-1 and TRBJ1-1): KAGVTQTPRYLIKTRGQQVTLSCSPISGHRSVSWYQQTPGQGLQFLFEYFSETQRNKGNFPGRFSGRQFSNSRSEMNVSTLELGDSALYLCASSLYIGALRTEAFFGQGTRLTVV.

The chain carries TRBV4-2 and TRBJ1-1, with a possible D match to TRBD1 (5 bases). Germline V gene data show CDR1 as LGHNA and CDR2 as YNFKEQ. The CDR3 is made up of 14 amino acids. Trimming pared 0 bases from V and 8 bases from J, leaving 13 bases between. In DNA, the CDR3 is TGTGCCAGCAGCCAAGAAACAGGAGACTCGGAAGCTTTCTTT. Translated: CASSQETGDSEAFF.

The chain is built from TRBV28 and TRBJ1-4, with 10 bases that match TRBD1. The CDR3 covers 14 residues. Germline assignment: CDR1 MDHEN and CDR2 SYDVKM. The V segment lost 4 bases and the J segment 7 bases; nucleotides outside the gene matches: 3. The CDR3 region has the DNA TGTGCCAGCAGTTCCGGGACAGGGGTTGAAAAACTGTTTTTT. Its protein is CASSSGTGVEKLFF.

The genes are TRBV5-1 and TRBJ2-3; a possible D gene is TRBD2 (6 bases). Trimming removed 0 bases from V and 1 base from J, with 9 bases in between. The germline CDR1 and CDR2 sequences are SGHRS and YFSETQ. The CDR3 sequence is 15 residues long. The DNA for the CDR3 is TGCGCCAGCAGCTTGGCTGCTAGCGGCACAGATACGCAGTATTTT. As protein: CASSLAASGTDTQYF.

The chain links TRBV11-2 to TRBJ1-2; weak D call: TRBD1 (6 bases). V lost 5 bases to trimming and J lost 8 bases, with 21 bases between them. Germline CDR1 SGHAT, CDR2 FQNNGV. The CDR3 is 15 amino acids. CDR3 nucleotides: TGTGCCAGCAGCCATCTCCAGGCAGGGGTATGGGGCTACACCTTC. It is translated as CASSHLQAGVWGYTF.

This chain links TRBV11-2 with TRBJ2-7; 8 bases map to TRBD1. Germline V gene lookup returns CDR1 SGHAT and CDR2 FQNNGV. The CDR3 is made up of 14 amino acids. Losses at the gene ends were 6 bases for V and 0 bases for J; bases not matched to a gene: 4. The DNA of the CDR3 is TGTGCCAGCAGACAGGGGGGAAGCTCCTACGAGCAGTACTTC. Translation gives CASRQGGSSYEQYF. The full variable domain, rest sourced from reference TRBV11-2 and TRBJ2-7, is EAGVAQSPRYKIIEKRQSVAFWCNPISGHATLYWYQQILGQGPKLLIQFQNNGVVDDSQLPKDRFSAERLKGVDSTLKIQPAKLEDSAVYLCASRQGGSSYEQYFGPGTRLTVT.

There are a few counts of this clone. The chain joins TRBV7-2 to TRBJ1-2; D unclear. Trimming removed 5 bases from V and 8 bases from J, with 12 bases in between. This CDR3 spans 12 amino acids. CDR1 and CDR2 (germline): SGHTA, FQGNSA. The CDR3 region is CASSHGLGGYTF. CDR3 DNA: TGTGCCAGCAGCCATGGCCTCGGGGGCTACACCTTC.